This is a list of T cell receptor beta chains from one sample in a study of blood T cell repertoires in COVID-19. Here immunoSEQ multiplex PCR was the method, and the copy in TCRdb shows in-frame clones only, minus some. The repertoire holds about 130,000 clones, with approximately 86% as singletons. Sequenced input: peripheral blood. The receptors here all came from a woman aged 45-65 years who had recovered from COVID-19. Both conserved end residues are part of each CDR3. D genes are given only for firm matches. The size field is filled for only some rows; it gives once, few, many or a size class.

CDR3aa,CDR3nt,d_gene,v_gene,j_gene,abundance
CASSLGVGTGFVAGELFF,TGTGCCAGCAGCTTAGGGGTTGGGACAGGGTTTGTCGCCGGGGAGCTGTTTTTT,TRBD1,TRBV7-6,TRBJ2-2,.
CAWSLAGFSYEQYF,TGTGCCTGGAGCCTGGCGGGGTTCTCCTACGAGCAGTACTTC,.,TRBV30,TRBJ2-7,.
CASSFNAGHGFF,TGTGCCAGCAGCTTCAACGCTGGGCACGGTTTCTTT,.,TRBV5-5,TRBJ1-1,.
CASSLRGSNEKLFF,TGTGCCAGCAGCCTACGGGGGTCGAATGAAAAACTGTTTTTT,.,TRBV7-9,TRBJ1-4,.
CASIRQRNTEAFF,TGTGCCAGCATCAGACAGCGGAACACTGAAGCTTTCTTT,.,TRBV2,TRBJ1-1,.
CASSRTGEAYEQYF,TGCGCCAGCAGCCGCACAGGGGAGGCCTACGAGCAGTACTTC,.,TRBV4-1,TRBJ2-7,once
CASSVGRAGVNTQYF,TGTGCCAGCAGCGTAGGGCGAGCGGGAGTAAATACGCAGTATTTT,TRBD2,TRBV9,TRBJ2-3,.
CASSLVSGANYEQYF,TGTGCCAGCAGCTTGGTCAGCGGGGCGAACTACGAGCAGTACTTC,TRBD2,TRBV5-6,TRBJ2-7,.
CASSLEGPDRAGYTEAFF,TGTGCCAGCAGCTTGGAGGGCCCAGACAGGGCGGGTTACACTGAAGCTTTCTTT,TRBD1,TRBV5-5,TRBJ1-1,.
CASSQTGLAGPYEQYF,TGTGCCAGCAGCCAGACCGGACTAGCGGGACCCTACGAGCAGTACTTC,TRBD2,TRBV3-1/TRBV3-2,TRBJ2-7,.
CASTDLGARGYTF,TGTGCCAGCACCGACCTGGGGGCGCGTGGCTACACCTTC,.,TRBV6-5,TRBJ1-2,.
CASSSDSWSGYTF,TGTGCCAGCAGTTCCGACTCTTGGAGTGGCTACACCTTC,.,TRBV6-5,TRBJ1-2,.
CASSLVGQIMNTEAFF,TGTGCCAGCTCGCTGGTGGGACAGATTATGAACACTGAAGCTTTCTTT,TRBD1,TRBV2,TRBJ1-1,.
CASRTPSGGAYEQYF,TGCGCCAGCCGAACCCCTAGCGGGGGGGCCTACGAGCAGTACTTC,TRBD2,TRBV5-1,TRBJ2-7,.
CASTASGTETQYF,TGCGCCAGCACCGCTAGCGGGACTGAGACCCAGTACTTC,TRBD2,TRBV10-2,TRBJ2-5,.
CASSYSFLNTEAFF,TGTGCCAGCAGTTATAGCTTCTTGAACACTGAAGCTTTCTTT,.,TRBV6-2/TRBV6-3,TRBJ1-1,.
CAMGGLATGNEQFF,TGTGCCATGGGGGGACTAGCGACAGGAAATGAGCAGTTCTTC,TRBD2,TRBV10-3,TRBJ2-1,.
CASSRTGGGEQYF,TGTGCCAGCTCACGGACAGGGGGAGGCGAGCAGTACTTC,TRBD1,TRBV18,TRBJ2-7,.
CASSYFTPGRKETQYF,TGTGCCAGCAGTTACTTTACCCCCGGGAGAAAAGAGACCCAGTACTTC,.,TRBV6-2/TRBV6-3,TRBJ2-5,.
CASSVRTFFTDTQYF,TGTGCCAGCAGCGTAAGGACTTTTTTCACAGATACGCAGTATTTT,.,TRBV9,TRBJ2-3,.
CASSPGLSTLRYEQYF,TGCGCCAGCAGCCCGGGACTATCCACCCTCCGCTACGAGCAGTACTTC,TRBD2,TRBV5-1,TRBJ2-7,.
CASSTTGKGELFF,TGTGCCAGCAGCACCACAGGGAAGGGGGAGCTGTTTTTT,.,TRBV11-1,TRBJ2-2,.
CASSNLTSGYNEQFF,TGTGCCAGCAGCAATTTAACTAGCGGATACAATGAGCAGTTCTTC,.,TRBV21-1,TRBJ2-1,.
CASSRTSGSNEQFF,TGTGCCAGCAGCCGGACTAGCGGGAGCAATGAGCAGTTCTTC,TRBD2,TRBV7-2,TRBJ2-1,.
CASSSDRGMAGELFF,TGTGCCAGCAGCTCAGACAGGGGAATGGCCGGGGAGCTGTTTTTT,TRBD1,TRBV6-5,TRBJ2-2,.
CASSFSNTGELFF,TGTGCCAGCAGCTTTTCTAACACCGGGGAGCTGTTTTTT,.,TRBV7-7,TRBJ2-2,.
CASSPMGYTEAFF,TGTGCCAGCAGCCCGATGGGCTACACTGAAGCTTTCTTT,.,TRBV12-3/TRBV12-4,TRBJ1-1,.
CASSSPFTDTQYF,TGTGCCAGCAGCTCCCCCTTCACAGATACGCAGTATTTT,.,TRBV6-6,TRBJ2-3,.
CASSLMGQQETQYF,TGTGCCAGCAGCTTAATGGGCCAACAAGAGACCCAGTACTTC,.,TRBV7-9,TRBJ2-5,.
CASSQRTSGTSYNEQFF,TGTGCCAGCAGCCAAAGGACTAGCGGGACCTCCTACAATGAGCAGTTCTTC,TRBD2,TRBV6-2/TRBV6-3,TRBJ2-1,.
CASSEPGQGDTIYF,TGTGCCAGCAGTGAACCGGGACAGGGAGACACCATATATTTT,TRBD1,TRBV6-1,TRBJ1-3,.
CSVEASGRLGGNEQFF,TGCAGCGTTGAGGCTAGCGGGAGGCTAGGGGGCAATGAGCAGTTCTTC,TRBD2,TRBV29-1,TRBJ2-1,.
CASSKAARGPSQPQHF,TGTGCCAGCAGCAAAGCGGCCAGGGGGCCTTCTCAGCCCCAGCATTTT,.,TRBV21-1,TRBJ1-5,many
CASSVDSGGFTEAFF,TGTGCCAGCAGCGTAGATTCAGGGGGGTTCACTGAAGCTTTCTTT,TRBD1,TRBV9,TRBJ1-1,.
CASSTRQGADGYTF,TGTGCCAGCAGCACCCGACAGGGGGCGGATGGCTACACCTTC,TRBD1,TRBV7-8,TRBJ1-2,.
CATMGGGASETQYF,TGTGCCACAATGGGCGGGGGGGCCTCAGAGACCCAGTACTTC,TRBD2,TRBV10-3,TRBJ2-5,.
CASSSRLVGTDTQYF,TGTGCCAGCAGCTCGCGACTAGTGGGCACAGATACGCAGTATTTT,.,TRBV13,TRBJ2-3,.
CASSPLGTSGVDGELFF,TGTGCCAGCAGCCCCCTCGGGACTAGCGGGGTGGACGGGGAGCTGTTTTTT,TRBD2,TRBV9,TRBJ2-2,.
CASSYSIDRSDGYTF,TGTGCCAGCAGTTACTCGATAGACAGGTCCGATGGCTACACCTTC,.,TRBV6-5,TRBJ1-2,.